A selection of T cell receptor beta chains follows, all from one sample in a study of blood T cell repertoires in COVID-19. Profiled with immunoSEQ multiplex PCR; TCRdb holds only in-frame clones, not every one. The sample has tens of thousands of clones, 88% seen once. The sequencing sample was made of peripheral blood. All receptors come from a human donor in a cohort sampled during active COVID-19. CDR3s include the opening cysteine and the closing phenylalanine or tryptophan.

v_call,j_call,cdr3_aa
TRBV28,TRBJ2-7,CASAKRGGDEQYF
TRBV27,TRBJ2-1,CATFRGSGHYNEQFF
TRBV28,TRBJ2-7,CASNSLGQGRAYEQYF
TRBV29-1,TRBJ1-1,CSVEEDRATEAFF
TRBV5-1,TRBJ2-2,CASSVDGDTGELFF
TRBV5-4,TRBJ1-2,CASRGRERRGYTF
TRBV6-5,TRBJ2-1,CASSTRGEQFF
TRBV4-1,TRBJ1-4,CASSLQMRATNEKLFF
TRBV10-3,TRBJ2-7,CAISEVGYEQYF
TRBV3-1/TRBV3-2,TRBJ1-1,CASSQVRGEAFF
TRBV6-2/TRBV6-3,TRBJ1-1,CASSYGGAGDTEAFF
TRBV14,TRBJ2-2,CASSHQRHTGELFF
TRBV7-6,TRBJ1-1,CASSSKGTREKAFF
TRBV7-6,TRBJ1-3,CASSSIGQSGNTIYF
TRBV5-6,TRBJ2-7,CASSSLAGTSYEQYF
TRBV7-5,TRBJ2-7,CARSLGTGLHEQYF
TRBV12-3/TRBV12-4,TRBJ1-1,CASSQRTGPEAFF
TRBV3-1/TRBV3-2,TRBJ1-1,CASSRETEAFF
TRBV18,TRBJ1-6,CASSPLTGENSPLHF
TRBV19,TRBJ2-7,CASSDPGRSYEQYF
TRBV28,TRBJ2-7,CASSNLRLAGLSYEQYF
TRBV5-1,TRBJ1-2,CASSITENYGYTF
TRBV14,TRBJ1-6,CASSHPLSPLHF
TRBV7-2,TRBJ1-2,CASSLDRATYGYTF
TRBV2,TRBJ2-3,CASSGRIAGGPRTQYF
TRBV28,TRBJ2-7,CASSPPGRGAGEQYF
TRBV5-1,TRBJ2-7,CASSPRPGHSGDEQYF